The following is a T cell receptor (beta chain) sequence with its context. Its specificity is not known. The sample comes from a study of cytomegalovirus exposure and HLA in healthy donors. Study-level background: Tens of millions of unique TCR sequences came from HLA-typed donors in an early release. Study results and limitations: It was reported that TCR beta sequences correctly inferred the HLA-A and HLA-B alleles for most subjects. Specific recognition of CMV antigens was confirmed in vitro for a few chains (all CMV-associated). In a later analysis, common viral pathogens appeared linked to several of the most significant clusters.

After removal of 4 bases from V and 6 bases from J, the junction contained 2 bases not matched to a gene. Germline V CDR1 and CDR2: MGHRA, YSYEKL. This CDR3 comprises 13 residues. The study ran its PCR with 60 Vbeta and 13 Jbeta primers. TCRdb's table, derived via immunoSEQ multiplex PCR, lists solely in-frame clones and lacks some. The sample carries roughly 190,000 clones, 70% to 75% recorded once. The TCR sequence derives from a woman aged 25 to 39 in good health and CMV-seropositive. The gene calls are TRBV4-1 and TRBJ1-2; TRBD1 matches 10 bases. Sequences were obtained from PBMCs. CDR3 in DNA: TGCGCCAGCAGCCTTGGGACAGGGGATGGCTACACCTTC. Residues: CASSLGTGDGYTF.